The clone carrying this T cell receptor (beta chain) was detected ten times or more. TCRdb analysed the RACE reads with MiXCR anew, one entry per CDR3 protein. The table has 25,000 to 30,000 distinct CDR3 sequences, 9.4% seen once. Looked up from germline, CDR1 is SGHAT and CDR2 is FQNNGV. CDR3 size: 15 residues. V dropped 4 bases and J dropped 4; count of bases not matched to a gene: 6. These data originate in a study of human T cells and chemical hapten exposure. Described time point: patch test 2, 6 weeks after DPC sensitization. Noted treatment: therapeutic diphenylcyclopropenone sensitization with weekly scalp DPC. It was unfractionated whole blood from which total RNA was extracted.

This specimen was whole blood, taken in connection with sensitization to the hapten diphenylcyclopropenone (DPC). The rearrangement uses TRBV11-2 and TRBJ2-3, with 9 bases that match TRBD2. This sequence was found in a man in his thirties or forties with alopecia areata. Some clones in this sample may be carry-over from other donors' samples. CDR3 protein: CASSSSSGAADTQYF. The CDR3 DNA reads TGTGCCAGCAGCTCGTCTAGCGGGGCGGCAGATACGCAGTATTTT. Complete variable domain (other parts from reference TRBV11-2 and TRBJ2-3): EAGVAQSPRYKIIEKRQSVAFWCNPISGHATLYWYQQILGQGPKLLIQFQNNGVVDDSQLPKDRFSAERLKGVDSTLKIQPAKLEDSAVYLCASSSSSGAADTQYFGPGTRLTVL.